A selection of T cell receptor beta chains follows, all from one sample in a study of cytomegalovirus exposure and HLA in healthy donors. Profiled with immunoSEQ multiplex PCR; TCRdb holds only in-frame clones, not every one. Here the sample spans 150,000 to 200,000 clones, around 81% being singletons. The material sequenced was PBMCs. The receptors were sampled from a woman in her late teens or twenties in good health and CMV-seropositive. Both conserved end residues are part of each CDR3. The order of the fields is clone size, J gene, D gene, V gene, CDR3 protein, CDR3 DNA. D genes are given only for firm matches. A clone size is listed for some rows: how often the clone was seen (once, few, many), or a class if it is expanded.

- | TRBJ1-1 | - | TRBV6-5 | CASGRGGSNTEAFF | TGTGCCAGCGGAAGGGGGGGCTCGAACACTGAAGCTTTCTTT
- | TRBJ2-5 | TRBD2 | TRBV7-9 | CASSPGTSRLETQYF | TGTGCCAGCAGCCCAGGGACTAGCAGACTAGAGACCCAGTACTTC
- | TRBJ1-2 | TRBD1 | TRBV2 | CASSEDQTGSRYGYTF | TGTGCCAGCAGTGAAGACCAGACAGGGTCGAGGTATGGCTACACCTTC
- | TRBJ2-3 | TRBD2 | TRBV6-4 | CASRPSGGGTDTQYF | TGTGCCAGCAGGCCTAGCGGGGGGGGCACAGATACGCAGTATTTT
- | TRBJ1-1 | - | TRBV30 | CAWSPGSGAFF | TGTGCCTGGAGCCCTGGGAGCGGAGCTTTCTTT
- | TRBJ1-2 | - | TRBV27 | CASSFMGGQDYTF | TGTGCCAGCAGTTTTATGGGGGGGCAGGACTACACCTTC
- | TRBJ2-4 | TRBD1 | TRBV5-1 | CASSLGSGTGILAKNIQYF | TGCGCCAGCAGCTTGGGGTCCGGGACAGGGATTTTAGCCAAAAACATTCAGTACTTC
- | TRBJ1-2 | - | TRBV4-2 | CASSQVAGSGYTF | TGTGCCAGCAGCCAAGTTGCGGGATCGGGCTACACCTTC
once | TRBJ1-4 | - | TRBV4-3 | CASSPTGIREKLFF | TGCGCCAGCAGCCCTACAGGGATTCGAGAAAAACTGTTTTTT
- | TRBJ2-1 | TRBD2 | TRBV10-3 | CAISEGTSGVYNEQFF | TGTGCCATCAGTGAGGGGACTAGCGGGGTATACAATGAGCAGTTCTTC
- | TRBJ2-5 | TRBD2 | TRBV7-2 | CASSAAERTSSTETQYF | TGTGCCAGCAGCGCGGCTGAACGGACTAGTTCTACTGAGACCCAGTACTTC
few | TRBJ2-2 | - | TRBV28 | CASSRRRGVLFTGELFF | TGTGCCAGCAGTCGCCGCAGGGGAGTTCTCTTTACCGGGGAGCTGTTTTTT
- | TRBJ1-5 | - | TRBV7-6 | CASSLFMGGSNQPQHF | TGTGCCAGCAGCTTATTTATGGGGGGTAGCAATCAGCCCCAGCATTTT
- | TRBJ1-5 | - | TRBV7-9 | CASSPRSGSNQPQHF | TGTGCCAGCAGCCCACGATCAGGGAGCAATCAGCCCCAGCATTTT
- | TRBJ2-6 | TRBD1 | TRBV9 | CASSVRGDRVSSGANVLTF | TGTGCCAGCAGCGTAAGAGGGGACAGGGTGAGCTCTGGGGCCAACGTCCTGACTTTC
- | TRBJ2-5 | - | TRBV4-1 | CASSQEKGIQETQYF | TGCGCCAGCAGCCAAGAGAAGGGGATCCAAGAGACCCAGTACTTC
- | TRBJ1-1 | TRBD1 | TRBV7-9 | CASSRGHNTEAFF | TGTGCCAGCTCCAGGGGGCACAACACTGAAGCTTTCTTT
- | TRBJ1-5 | - | TRBV6-1 | CASSLDSPGGQPQHF | TGTGCCAGCAGTTTGGACAGCCCTGGGGGTCAGCCCCAGCATTTT
- | TRBJ1-2 | - | TRBV4-1 | CASSQVSTGRAYGYTF | TGCGCCAGCAGCCAAGTGTCGACAGGTCGGGCCTATGGCTACACCTTC
- | TRBJ1-1 | - | TRBV7-9 | CASSLSLGRGYRTEAFF | TGTGCCAGCAGCTTATCTTTGGGGAGGGGATACCGCACTGAAGCTTTCTTT
- | TRBJ2-4 | TRBD1 | TRBV6-7 | CASSFGTAVIAKNIQYF | TGTGCCAGCAGCTTTGGGACAGCTGTTATAGCCAAAAACATTCAGTACTTC
- | TRBJ2-3 | - | TRBV9 | CASSVGSHNTDTQYF | TGTGCCAGCAGCGTAGGATCCCACAACACAGATACGCAGTATTTT
few | TRBJ2-3 | TRBD2 | TRBV4-1 | CASSVLGGGDTQYF | TGCGCCAGCAGTGTCCTCGGGGGGGGAGATACGCAGTATTTT
once | TRBJ1-5 | - | TRBV15 | CATSRDYGALPQHF | TGTGCCACCAGCAGAGATTATGGGGCACTGCCCCAGCATTTT
- | TRBJ1-2 | TRBD1 | TRBV28 | CASRPGQAGAYGYTF | TGTGCCAGCAGACCGGGACAGGCTGGGGCCTATGGCTACACCTTC
- | TRBJ1-6 | TRBD1 | TRBV28 | CATTIPQGAESSNSPLHF | TGTGCCACCACTATCCCTCAGGGGGCCGAGAGTTCTAATTCACCCCTCCACTTT
- | TRBJ2-5 | TRBD1 | TRBV19 | CASSTVPGQGEETQYF | TGTGCCAGTAGCACCGTGCCGGGACAGGGCGAAGAGACCCAGTACTTC
- | TRBJ1-6 | - | TRBV30 | CACQGPSPLHF | TGTGCCTGCCAGGGCCCTTCACCCCTCCACTTT
once | TRBJ1-4 | - | TRBV11-2 | CASSSPGFREKLFF | TGTGCCAGCAGCTCCCCAGGGTTTCGGGAAAAACTGTTTTTT
- | TRBJ2-5 | TRBD2 | TRBV6-5 | CASRRGVSETQYF | TGTGCCAGCCGCCGGGGGGTATCAGAGACCCAGTACTTC
- | TRBJ1-1 | - | TRBV6-5 | CASSLAPGKPEAFF | TGTGCCAGCAGTCTCGCTCCAGGGAAACCTGAAGCTTTCTTT
- | TRBJ2-4 | TRBD2 | TRBV5-1 | CASSLIGGESKNSQYF | TGCGCCAGCAGCTTGATCGGGGGGGAATCCAAAAACAGTCAGTACTTC
- | TRBJ2-5 | - | TRBV29-1 | CSVEGTRVGETQYF | TGCAGCGTTGAAGGTACCAGGGTTGGGGAGACCCAGTACTTC
- | TRBJ1-1 | TRBD1 | TRBV6-6 | CASSYEGTEVTFF | TGTGCCAGCAGTTACGAGGGGACAGAAGTGACTTTCTTT
- | TRBJ2-4 | TRBD2 | TRBV4-3 | CASSQGAGGIDNIQYF | TGCGCCAGCAGCCAAGGTGCGGGGGGGATCGACAACATTCAGTACTTC
- | TRBJ2-5 | - | TRBV11-2 | CASSFGDAGGTQYF | TGTGCCAGCAGCTTTGGAGACGCCGGGGGGACCCAGTACTTC
- | TRBJ1-4 | TRBD1 | TRBV4-1 | CASSQVLTGGYEKLFF | TGCGCCAGCAGCCAAGTGCTGACAGGGGGATATGAAAAACTGTTTTTT
few | TRBJ2-5 | - | TRBV14 | CASSLGQETQYF | TGTGCCAGCAGCCTCGGCCAAGAGACCCAGTACTTC
once | TRBJ2-5 | - | TRBV11-3 | CASSPSGLGLQETQYF | TGTGCCAGCAGCCCTAGTGGTTTGGGACTCCAAGAGACCCAGTACTTC
- | TRBJ2-5 | TRBD1 | TRBV7-2 | CASSYQTGGETQYF | TGTGCCAGCAGCTACCAGACAGGGGGAGAGACCCAGTACTTC
- | TRBJ2-2 | TRBD2 | TRBV7-9 | CASSRGLAGSGTGELFF | TGTGCCAGCAGCCGAGGACTAGCGGGGTCGGGTACCGGGGAGCTGTTTTTT